A selection of T cell receptor beta chains follows, all from one sample in a study of persistence of HIV-infected CD4 T cells. Here immunoSEQ multiplex PCR was the method, and the copy in TCRdb shows in-frame clones only, minus some. The repertoire holds about 40,000 clones, 75% to 80% seen once, with 12% to 15% in the top ten. No antigen has been assigned to these receptors. Sequences were derived from CD4+ T cells sorted from PBMCs after approximately 19-hour stimulation, sampled from a patient who received antiretroviral therapy. The receptors were sampled from an adult man with HIV who was CMV-seropositive. The CDR3 runs from the conserved cysteine through the conserved F or W.

J: TRBJ1-1
V: TRBV10-3
CDR3: CAIRGVSGVQLNTEAFF

J: TRBJ1-5
V: TRBV10-3
CDR3: CAISDQPGWQPQHF

J: TRBJ2-3
V: TRBV19
CDR3: CASSPLERGGLYTQYF

J: TRBJ2-4
V: TRBV20-1
CDR3: CSASDKNIQYF

J: TRBJ1-4
V: TRBV6-5
CDR3: CASRTGQGGTKLFF

J: TRBJ2-1
V: TRBV28
CDR3: CASSLAGTSGGNEQFF

J: TRBJ1-1
V: TRBV7-9
CDR3: CASSDTGSGHTEAFF

J: TRBJ1-1
V: TRBV6-5
CDR3: CASSLGQRVSTEAFF

J: TRBJ2-7
V: TRBV19
CDR3: CASSIRGTYEQYF

J: TRBJ2-1
V: TRBV7-6
CDR3: CASSLGSSGAYNEQFF

J: TRBJ1-1
V: TRBV10-3
CDR3: CAITGQGGTEAFF

J: TRBJ2-7
V: TRBV7-2
CDR3: CASGGREAYEQYF

J: TRBJ2-7
V: TRBV6-5
CDR3: CASSYQREVSEQYF

J: TRBJ1-1
V: TRBV29-1
CDR3: CSVEPHGAGFTEAFF

J: TRBJ2-1
V: TRBV9
CDR3: CASSVEFGVEQFF

J: TRBJ2-5
V: TRBV30
CDR3: CAWRGTARETQYF

J: TRBJ2-7
V: TRBV19
CDR3: CASSPRTSGRNEQYF

J: TRBJ2-5
V: TRBV12-3/TRBV12-4
CDR3: CASSLLGRGTQYF

J: TRBJ1-3
V: TRBV3-1/TRBV3-2
CDR3: CASSPDRASGNTIYF

J: TRBJ2-1
V: TRBV5-4
CDR3: CASSRTSGRASYNEQFF

J: TRBJ2-7
V: TRBV7-8
CDR3: CASSSRYYEQYF

J: TRBJ1-5
V: TRBV10-2
CDR3: CASREGAAGQPQHF

J: TRBJ2-7
V: TRBV12-3/TRBV12-4
CDR3: CASSLDSSYEQYF

J: TRBJ2-6
V: TRBV7-9
CDR3: CASSVGQGSSGANVLTF

J: TRBJ1-3
V: TRBV11-2
CDR3: CASSTRQPSSGNTIYF

J: TRBJ2-3
V: TRBV18
CDR3: CASSPDRGAWGDTQYF

J: TRBJ2-5
V: TRBV2
CDR3: CASTTGGQDEETQYF